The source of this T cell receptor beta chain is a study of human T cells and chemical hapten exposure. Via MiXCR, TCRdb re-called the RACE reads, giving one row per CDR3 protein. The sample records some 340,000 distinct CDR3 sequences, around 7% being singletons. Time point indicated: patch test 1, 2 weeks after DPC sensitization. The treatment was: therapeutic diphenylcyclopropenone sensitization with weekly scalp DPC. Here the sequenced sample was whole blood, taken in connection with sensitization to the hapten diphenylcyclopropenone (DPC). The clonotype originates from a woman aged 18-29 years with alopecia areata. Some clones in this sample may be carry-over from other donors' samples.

CDR3 sequence reads: CASRRQGLNYNEQFF. CDR3 DNA: TGTGCCAGCAGGAGACAGGGTCTTAACTACAATGAGCAGTTCTTC. The chain is built from TRBV6-2 or TRBV6-3 and TRBJ2-1, with TRBD1 matching 7 bases. Germline assignment: CDR1 MNHEY and CDR2 SVGEGT. V shed 6 bases and J 3 bases; nucleotides not matched to a gene: 8. The CDR3 is 15 amino acids.